These 18 T cell receptor beta chains share one sample of origin, sequenced in a study of Graves' ophthalmopathy and Graves' hyperthyroidism. Transcripts of RNA were the source for amplifying TCR beta CDR3 regions. HTBI primers were used in a first-round RT-PCR, which preceded a second-round multiplex PCR. Each CDR3 protein is one row after TCRdb ran MiXCR on the multiplex PCR reads. The sample has 500,000 to 800,000 distinct CDR3 sequences, approximately 39% seen once. Sequencing was done on a sample of peripheral blood. These receptors came from an adult man with Graves' ophthalmopathy.

This clonotype has a count of ten or more. The V gene is TRBV5-1, the J gene TRBJ2-7; 9 bases agree with TRBD1. Germline assignment: CDR1 SGHRS and CDR2 YFSETQ. V shed 7 bases, J shed 6 bases, and the junction held 14 bases outside the gene matches. The length of the CDR3 is 15 residues. The CDR3 region has the DNA TGCGCCAGCGCCGGTCCCGGGACAGGGCCCGTCGAGCAGTACTTC. It specifies CASAGPGTGPVEQYF.

This clonotype showed up many times. The rearrangement joins TRBV5-1 to TRBJ1-2; no firm D call. The V gene lost 3 bases and the J gene lost 2 bases, with 8 bases spanning the gap. The germline gives CDR1 SGHRS, CDR2 YFSETQ. This CDR3 has 13 amino acids. CDR3 nucleotide sequence: TGCGCCAGCAGCTCGGACGGCAACTATGGCTACACCTTC. It translates to CASSSDGNYGYTF. The full variable domain, rest sourced from reference TRBV5-1 and TRBJ1-2, is KAGVTQTPRYLIKTRGQQVTLSCSPISGHRSVSWYQQTPGQGLQFLFEYFSETQRNKGNFPGRFSGRQFSNSRSEMNVSTLELGDSALYLCASSSDGNYGYTFGSGTRLTVV.

The V gene is TRBV5-4, the J gene TRBJ2-2, with 9 bases aligning to TRBD2. The CDR3 contains 18 residues. Germline CDR1 SGHNT, CDR2 YYREEE (reference sequence). V was clipped by 1 base and J by 3 bases; unmatched bases: 10. CDR3 sequence (DNA): TGTGCCAGCAGCTTGATGGCGGTAGCGGGGGCGGACACCGGGGAGCTGTTTTTT. Protein: CASSLMAVAGADTGELFF.

This clonotype was recorded at least ten times. V gene TRBV6-5 combines with J gene TRBJ1-6; maybe TRBD1 (6 bases). V was trimmed by 5 bases and J by 8 bases, leaving 16 bases between them. From germline, CDR1 is MNHEY and CDR2 SVGAGI. There are 15 residues in the CDR3. CDR3 in amino acids: CASSGVSGVHSPLHF. CDR3 DNA sequence: TGTGCCAGCAGTGGGGTTTCAGGGGTCCATTCACCCCTCCACTTT.

The chain recombines TRBV4-2 with TRBJ2-6; no firm D call. The ends were cut back, 0 bases at V and 1 base at J, with 4 bases in the middle. Germline V gene data show CDR1 as LGHNA and CDR2 as YNFKEQ. The CDR3 consists of 15 residues. The chain's CDR3 is CASSQDTSGANVLTF. In DNA form, the CDR3 reads TGTGCCAGCAGCCAAGATACATCTGGGGCCAACGTCCTGACTTTC.

Only a few counts were recorded for this clonotype. The chain recombines TRBV5-1 with TRBJ2-2; tentative D call: TRBD2 (6 bases). The V and J ends lost 4 bases and 4 bases respectively, with 14 bases between them. Looked up from germline, CDR1 is SGHRS and CDR2 is YFSETQ. The CDR3 is made up of 15 amino acids. The CDR3 nucleotides are TGCGCCAGCAGCCCGGAGGGGCAGGCCACCGGGGAGCTGTTTTTT. Protein: CASSPEGQATGELFF.

Many counts were recorded for this clonotype. V and J are TRBV7-8 and TRBJ2-7; possible D gene TRBD2, 5 bases. Germline V gene data show CDR1 as SGHVS and CDR2 as FQNEAQ. The CDR3 consists of 16 residues. The germline V and J ends were trimmed by 1 base and 0 bases, with 13 bases remaining between them. The CDR3 DNA reads TGTGCCAGCAGCTTAGAAGAGGGCATCCGCTCCTACGAGCAGTACTTC. Protein: CASSLEEGIRSYEQYF.

This clonotype was seen at least ten times. The rearrangement joins TRBV5-1 to TRBJ1-2, with a possible D match to TRBD1 (5 bases). The CDR3 totals 14 residues. The V end was cut by 4 bases, the J end by 4 bases, with 14 bases between. The germline V gene encodes CDR1 SGHRS and CDR2 YFSETQ. The CDR3 coding sequence is TGCGCCAGCAGCCGGGACGACGGTTCCTATGGCTACACCTTC. Translation: CASSRDDGSYGYTF. The full variable domain, rest sourced from reference TRBV5-1 and TRBJ1-2, is KAGVTQTPRYLIKTRGQQVTLSCSPISGHRSVSWYQQTPGQGLQFLFEYFSETQRNKGNFPGRFSGRQFSNSRSEMNVSTLELGDSALYLCASSRDDGSYGYTFGSGTRLTVV.

This clonotype was counted many times. The V call is TRBV12-3 or TRBV12-4, the J call TRBJ1-6; the D is unclear. The CDR3 totals 15 residues. V lost 3 bases and J lost 2, with 8 bases in between. The CDR3 reads CASSLSVTYNSPLHF. The CDR3 DNA is TGTGCCAGCAGTTTGAGTGTCACCTATAATTCACCCCTCCACTTT.

CDR3 residues: CASRSGGDRTEKLFF. For the CDR3, the DNA is TGTGCCAGCAGGTCCGGAGGGGACAGGACGGAAAAACTGTTTTTT. The gene calls are TRBV10-3 and TRBJ1-4; 8 bases are shared with TRBD1. The ends lost 10 bases at V and 8 bases at J; junction bases unmatched: 15. Germline loops: CDR1 ENHRY, CDR2 SYGVKD. The CDR3 has 15 residues.

V and J are TRBV2 and TRBJ2-5, with D perhaps TRBD1 or TRBD2 (5 bases each). Trimming took off 2 bases at V and 9 bases at J, with 28 bases between the two ends. Germline V gives CDR1 SNHLY, CDR2 FYNNEI. The CDR3 is 18 amino acids. The CDR3 bases are TGTGCCAGCAGTGAATGGTCGGCCCGTTGGGGGAGCAATCAGCCCCAGTACTTC. This gives the protein CASSEWSARWGSNQPQYF.

The CDR3 coding sequence is TGTGCCAGCAGTGTCACAGGGAGCTCTGGGGCCAACGTCCTGACTTTC. It yields the protein CASSVTGSSGANVLTF. J is TRBJ2-6 and V is TRBV12-3 or TRBV12-4; D is possibly TRBD1 (6 bases). This CDR3 comprises 16 residues. V gave up 5 bases and J gave up 0 bases, with 11 bases separating them.

As concerns this clonotype: Mismatch with germline at one junction end may stem from a read error. The J gene is TRBJ1-2, the V gene TRBV25-1; TRBD1 is a possible D gene (6 bases). CDR3 length: 13 amino acids. CDR1 MGHDK and CDR2 SYGVNS come from the germline V gene. CDR3 region: CTSRTGGGYGYTF. DNA of the CDR3: TGTACCAGCAGGACCGGGGGCGGCTATGGCTACACCTTC.

Many counts were recorded for this clonotype. The chain couples TRBV7-2 to TRBJ1-1, with a possible D match to TRBD1 (6 bases). This CDR3 has 11 amino acids. Germline V lookup: CDR1 SGHTA, CDR2 FQGNSA. V gave up 2 bases and J gave up 11 bases, with 9 bases separating them. Written as DNA, the CDR3 is TGTGCCAGCAGCTTAACAGGGCACGCTTTCTTT. This gives the protein CASSLTGHAFF.

This chain uses TRBV11-2 with TRBJ1-5, with D possibly TRBD1 on 5 matching bases. V gave up 0 bases and J gave up 5 bases, with 23 bases separating them. Germline loops: CDR1 SGHAT, CDR2 FQNNGV. The CDR3 length is 19 residues. The CDR3 DNA sequence: TGTGCCAGCAGCTTAGAGCGTCAGGGCGACTCCGAGTGGGATCAGCCCCAGCATTTT. This encodes CASSLERQGDSEWDQPQHF. Full variable domain (missing parts from reference TRBV11-2 and TRBJ1-5): EAGVAQSPRYKIIEKRQSVAFWCNPISGHATLYWYQQILGQGPKLLIQFQNNGVVDDSQLPKDRFSAERLKGVDSTLKIQPAKLEDSAVYLCASSLERQGDSEWDQPQHFGDGTRLSIL.

This clonotype showed up many times. The chain uses TRBV2 and TRBJ1-1, with 7 nucleotides matching TRBD1. Germline CDR1 reads SNHLY; CDR2 reads FYNNEI. CDR3 size: 14 residues. The J segment lost 10 bases and the V segment lost 3 bases, leaving 11 bases of the junction unmatched. Here the CDR3 DNA reads TGTGCCAGCAGTGACGCTTGGGACAGAGGGGGAGCTTTCTTT. This translates into CASSDAWDRGGAFF.

This clonotype has more than one count but fewer than ten. This sequence joins TRBV2 and TRBJ2-5; the match to TRBD2 covers 9 bases. Germline V CDR1 and CDR2: SNHLY, FYNNEI. The CDR3 covers 16 residues. Germline trimming cut 10 bases from V and 4 bases from J; bases unmatched to any gene: 16. CDR3 sequence reads: CATFGLRGGLGETQYF. The CDR3 DNA sequence: TGTGCCACCTTCGGGTTGCGGGGGGGCCTTGGAGAGACCCAGTACTTC.

The V gene is TRBV3-1, the J gene TRBJ1-3; D not resolved. Trimming pared 0 bases from V and 4 bases from J, leaving 7 bases between. Per germline, CDR1 LGHDT and CDR2 YNNKEL (reference sequence). The CDR3 extends over 14 amino acids. The CDR3 nucleotides read TGTGCCAGCAGCCAAGAAGGACGCGGAAACACCATATATTTT. Protein sequence: CASSQEGRGNTIYF.